These 28 T cell receptor beta chains were all obtained from the same sample, sequenced in a study of T cell responses to AZD1222 COVID-19 vaccine. The protocol was immunoSEQ multiplex PCR, while the TCRdb copy is restricted to in-frame clones and leaves out a portion. The sample carries 120,000 to 150,000 clones, about nine tenths recorded once. This material consisted of peripheral blood, taken on day 0 of AZD1222 vaccination. The receptors stem from an adult in good health.

The CDR3 nucleotides read TGTGCCAGCAGTCAAATTGCGGGGAGCTCCTACGAGCAGTACTTC. Translation: CASSQIAGSSYEQYF. V and J are TRBV6-5 and TRBJ2-7; D is perhaps TRBD2 (6 bases). Trimming cost V 5 bases and J 0 bases, with 14 bases left between them. The CDR3 length is 15 residues. Germline V lookup: CDR1 MNHEY, CDR2 SVGAGI.

There are many counts of this clone. Other DNA sequences in this sample translate to the same CDR3. The chain joins TRBV9 to TRBJ2-7; no definite D call. Per germline, CDR1 SGDLS and CDR2 YYNGEE. V was trimmed by 0 bases and J by 0 bases, leaving 7 bases between them. The CDR3 is 14 residues long. The CDR3 coding sequence is TGTGCCAGCAGCGTAGGGTGGTCCTCCTACGAGCAGTACTTC. It is translated as CASSVGWSSYEQYF.

The V gene is TRBV11-3, the J gene TRBJ2-2; D gene ambiguous. In germline, CDR1 is SGHNT, CDR2 YENEEA. V was cut by 10 bases and J by 1 base, with 4 bases left in between. The CDR3 covers 11 residues. The CDR3 region has the DNA TGTGCCATCCAGAACACCGGGGAGCTGTTTTTT. It is translated as CAIQNTGELFF.

This clone was recorded only once. This chain joins TRBV18 and TRBJ1-2, with 12 bases matching TRBD1. This CDR3 spans 15 amino acids. CDR1 KGHSH and CDR2 LQKENI come from the germline V gene. V gave up 4 bases and J gave up 7 bases; unmatched junction bases: 7. This CDR3 is CASSRPGTGGGGYTF. For the CDR3, the DNA is TGTGCCAGCTCACGTCCCGGGACAGGGGGCGGTGGCTACACCTTC. Based on the CDR3 plus reference TRBV18 and TRBJ1-2, the full variable domain is NAGVMQNPRHLVRRRGQEARLRCSPMKGHSHVYWYRQLPEEGLKFMVYLQKENIIDESGMPKERFSAEFPKEGPSILRIQQVVRGDSAAYFCASSRPGTGGGGYTFGSGTRLTVV.

This sequence joins TRBV24-1 and TRBJ2-2, with D perhaps TRBD2 (7 bases). The CDR3 covers 16 residues. The V and J ends lost 3 bases and 4 bases respectively, with 14 bases between them. Germline values: CDR1 KGHDR, CDR2 SFDVKD. The CDR3 bases are TGTGCCACCAGTGATGCCCAGGGGAGGGGCACCGGGGAGCTGTTTTTT. As protein: CATSDAQGRGTGELFF.

This chain joins TRBV5-4 and TRBJ1-2; D uncertain. This CDR3 has 14 residues. Trimming took off 3 bases at V and 3 bases at J, with 12 bases between the two ends. Germline V gives CDR1 SGHNT, CDR2 YYREEE (reference sequence). The CDR3 spells CASSSLQKDYGYTF. The CDR3 coding sequence is TGTGCCAGCAGCTCCCTACAGAAAGACTATGGCTACACCTTC.

V usage is TRBV11-3 and J usage is TRBJ1-1; tentatively, D is TRBD1 (5 bases). This CDR3 spans 14 amino acids. Germline CDR1 reads SGHNT; CDR2 reads YENEEA. The V and J ends lost 4 bases and 1 base respectively, with 10 bases between them. The CDR3 DNA reads TGTGCCAGCAGCTCTTTAGGACAGAACACTGAAGCTTTCTTT. Its translation: CASSSLGQNTEAFF.

CDR3 protein: CASSYRGIGNTIYF. Written as DNA, the CDR3 is TGTGCCAGCAGTTACAGGGGGATTGGAAACACCATATATTTT. The chain couples TRBV6-4 to TRBJ1-3; 8 nucleotides line up with TRBD1. After removal of 5 bases from V and 3 bases from J, the junction contained 3 bases not matched to a gene. Per the germline V gene, CDR1 is MRHNA and CDR2 is SNTAGT. CDR3 length: 14 residues.

CDR3 in DNA: TGTGCCAGCAGTTTTGTGGACAGAATCGGTGAAAAACTGTTTTTT. This encodes CASSFVDRIGEKLFF. The J gene is TRBJ1-4, the V gene TRBV28; possibly TRBD1 for D (6 bases). This CDR3 has 15 residues. Trimming removed 3 bases at V and 7 bases at J, with 15 bases between. The germline CDR1 and CDR2 sequences are MDHEN and SYDVKM.

The J gene is TRBJ2-5, the V gene TRBV6-6; no reliable D call. This CDR3 region has 14 residues. The V gene's germline CDR1 is MNHNY and CDR2 SVGAGI (reference sequence). The V and J ends lost 2 bases and 1 base respectively, with 8 bases between them. The chain's CDR3 is CASSYTEIQETQYF. Written as DNA, the CDR3 is TGTGCCAGCAGTTACACGGAAATCCAAGAGACCCAGTACTTC.

V and J are TRBV19 and TRBJ2-3, with D hard to call. Trimming removed 7 bases from V and 4 bases from J, with 15 bases in between. Germline V gives CDR1 LNHDA, CDR2 SQIVND (reference sequence). The length of the CDR3 is 14 residues. CDR3 DNA: TGTGCCAGTAAACCGACAAGAAGTTCAGATACGCAGTATTTT. Its protein product is CASKPTRSSDTQYF.

This chain joins TRBV9 and TRBJ2-1; TRBD2 is a possible D gene (6 bases). The CDR3 contains 13 residues. The germline V and J ends were trimmed by 2 bases and 13 bases, with 16 bases remaining between them. The V gene's germline CDR1 is SGDLS and CDR2 YYNGEE. The DNA of the CDR3 is TGTGCCAGCAGCGTGGGGGGAGATAGTTCTCAGTTCTTC. It yields the protein CASSVGGDSSQFF.

The rearrangement links TRBV30 to TRBJ1-4; no firm D call. V lost 4 bases and J 6 bases, leaving 6 bases between the germline ends. The CDR3 length is 11 residues. Germline assignment: CDR1 GTSNPN and CDR2 SVGIG (reference sequence). CDR3 bases: TGTGCCTGGAAGGGAGATGAAAAACTGTTTTTT. As protein: CAWKGDEKLFF.

The chain has TRBV4-3 and TRBJ1-1; 9 positions agree with TRBD1. With V trimmed by 4 bases and J by 5 bases, 2 bases remained unmatched. CDR1 is LGHNA, CDR2 YSLEER, per germline. There are 13 residues in the CDR3. The CDR3 DNA reads as TGCGCCAGCAGCCGGACAGGGGTTACTGAAGCTTTCTTT. Translation gives CASSRTGVTEAFF.

V gene TRBV19 combines with J gene TRBJ1-5; 7 bases are a match to TRBD1. This CDR3 comprises 15 residues. Germline trimming cut 4 bases from V and 3 bases from J; bases unmatched to any gene: 6. Germline V gene lookup returns CDR1 LNHDA and CDR2 SQIVND (reference sequence). CDR3 DNA sequence: TGTGCCAGTAGTACCGGGCAGGGGGTCAATCAGCCCCAGCATTTT. This gives the protein CASSTGQGVNQPQHF.

The chain couples TRBV19 to TRBJ1-5; D might be TRBD1 (5 bases). Germline V CDR1 and CDR2: LNHDA, SQIVND (reference sequence). The CDR3 consists of 13 residues. V was pared by 1 base and J by 7 bases, with 8 bases between. The CDR3 DNA follows: TGTGCCAGTAGTATAGGGGCAGGGCAGCCCCAGCATTTT. It codes for CASSIGAGQPQHF. The full variable domain, with the rest looked up from reference TRBV19 and TRBJ1-5, is DGGITQSPKYLFRKEGQNVTLSCEQNLNHDAMYWYRQDPGQGLRLIYYSQIVNDFQKGDIAEGYSVSREKKESFPLTVTSAQKNPTAFYLCASSIGAGQPQHFGDGTRLSIL.

This chain joins TRBV5-4 and TRBJ2-1; D gene unclear. The CDR3 length is 13 residues. Germline-derived CDR1 and CDR2 are SGHNT and YYREEE (reference sequence). V gave up 2 bases and J gave up 0 bases, with 3 bases separating them. DNA of the CDR3: TGTGCCAGCAGCTTAAGCTCCTACAATGAGCAGTTCTTC. As protein: CASSLSSYNEQFF.

Remarks on this clone: The same CDR3 arises from other DNA sequences in this sample as well. The gene calls are TRBV7-9 and TRBJ2-7; D call uncertain. The V and J ends lost 1 base and 7 bases respectively, with 11 bases between them. This CDR3 has 13 amino acids. Per germline, CDR1 SEHNR and CDR2 FQNEAQ (reference sequence). CDR3 in amino acids: CASSLGPGGEQYF. In DNA form, the CDR3 reads TGTGCCAGCAGCTTAGGTCCCGGTGGGGAGCAGTACTTC.

The V gene is TRBV19, the J gene TRBJ1-1; D not resolved. V was shortened by 2 bases and J by 2 bases, with 15 bases between the two germline ends. The CDR3 has 16 amino acids. Germline values: CDR1 LNHDA, CDR2 SQIVND (reference sequence). This chain's CDR3 is CASSIYQSSGNTEAFF. DNA for the CDR3: TGTGCCAGTAGTATATATCAGAGTTCCGGAAACACTGAAGCTTTCTTT.

The chain uses TRBV5-1 and TRBJ1-4; D is possibly TRBD1 (6 bases). Germline assignment: CDR1 SGHRS and CDR2 YFSETQ. The CDR3 has 17 amino acids. Trimming pared 4 bases from V and 2 bases from J, leaving 18 bases between. The CDR3 here is CASSLRASGATNEKLFF. For the CDR3, the DNA is TGCGCCAGCAGCCTCCGGGCGTCAGGGGCCACTAATGAAAAACTGTTTTTT. The full variable domain, completed using reference TRBV5-1 and TRBJ1-4, is KAGVTQTPRYLIKTRGQQVTLSCSPISGHRSVSWYQQTPGQGLQFLFEYFSETQRNKGNFPGRFSGRQFSNSRSEMNVSTLELGDSALYLCASSLRASGATNEKLFFGSGTQLSVL.

In its sample, this clone was seen once. Other DNA sequences within the sample encode an identical CDR3. The chain recombines TRBV19 with TRBJ1-3, with D maybe TRBD1 (5 bases). Germline V gene sequence: CDR1 LNHDA, CDR2 SQIVND (reference sequence). V lost 4 bases, J lost 4 bases, and 14 bases lay in between. The CDR3 is 15 residues long. This CDR3 reads CASSTAGTVGNTIYF. CDR3 coding DNA: TGTGCCAGTAGTACAGCCGGGACGGTAGGAAACACCATATATTTT.

The chain joins TRBV18 to TRBJ2-6, with D unclear. The CDR3 runs to 14 residues. The germline V gene encodes CDR1 KGHSH and CDR2 LQKENI. V lost 3 bases and J 3 bases, leaving 6 bases between the germline ends. As DNA, the CDR3 is TGTGCCAGCTCACCTCAGAATGGGGCCAACGTCCTGACTTTC. Amino acids: CASSPQNGANVLTF.

This rearrangement joins TRBV19 to TRBJ1-2, with D hard to call. V was trimmed by 7 bases and J by 3 bases, leaving 6 bases between them. Germline lookup yields CDR1 LNHDA and CDR2 SQIVND (reference sequence). This CDR3 comprises 11 residues. The CDR3 coding sequence is TGTGCCAGTACAGCTGACTATGGCTACACCTTC. Its translation is CASTADYGYTF.

V gene TRBV5-1 combines with J gene TRBJ2-3; D unclear. CDR3 length: 16 amino acids. The germline gives CDR1 SGHRS, CDR2 YFSETQ. Deletions cut 0 bases from V and 4 bases from J, with 15 bases between. The CDR3 protein is CASSLADALGSDTQYF. The CDR3 nucleotides read TGCGCCAGCAGCTTGGCGGACGCCCTGGGGTCAGATACGCAGTATTTT.

The chain carries TRBV9 and TRBJ2-7; TRBD2 matches 8 bases. CDR1 is SGDLS, CDR2 YYNGEE, per germline. V shed 4 bases, J shed 2 bases, and the junction held 5 bases outside the gene matches. The CDR3 covers 14 residues. The CDR3 region has the DNA TGTGCCAGCAGCCCTAGCGGGCGGGCCTACGAGCAGTACTTC. Protein sequence: CASSPSGRAYEQYF.

This clone was counted a few times. The chain couples TRBV29-1 to TRBJ2-3; TRBD2 matches at 9 bases. The trim removed 0 bases at V and 6 bases at J, leaving 13 bases unmatched. In germline, CDR1 is SQVTM, CDR2 ANQGSEA. This CDR3 is built from 17 residues. For the CDR3, the DNA is TGCAGCGTTGAAGATATACTAGCGGGCTATCCTATGGATACGCAGTATTTT. It encodes CSVEDILAGYPMDTQYF.

V and J are TRBV9 and TRBJ1-3; D not resolved. V lost 0 bases and J 0 bases, leaving 10 bases between the germline ends. Per the germline V gene, CDR1 is SGDLS and CDR2 is YYNGEE. The CDR3 is made up of 16 amino acids. Here the CDR3 reads CASSVGQVVSGNTIYF. The CDR3 DNA is TGTGCCAGCAGCGTAGGTCAGGTAGTCTCTGGAAACACCATATATTTT.

The chain links TRBV11-2 to TRBJ2-7; 8 bases align to TRBD2. Losses at the gene ends were 2 bases for V and 0 bases for J; bases not matched to a gene: 3. CDR3 length: 15 amino acids. Germline lookup yields CDR1 SGHAT and CDR2 FQNNGV. CDR3 protein: CASSLLAGSSYEQYF. CDR3 nucleotides: TGTGCCAGCAGCTTATTAGCGGGGAGCTCCTACGAGCAGTACTTC.